Listed below are T cell receptor beta chains from one sample, sequenced in a study of T cells in Graves' hyperthyroidism and ophthalmopathy. One entry per CDR3 protein results from TCRdb running MiXCR on the multiplex PCR reads. Among about 570,000 distinct CDR3 sequences listed, 46% were seen once. The sample consisted of peripheral blood or thyroid tissue (not recorded which). The receptors here all came from an adult woman with Graves' disease, either hyperthyroidism or ophthalmopathy (not recorded which). Each CDR3 is given with its conserved first and last residue. A D gene is named only where the DNA matches it firmly. Not all rows give a size; the values are once, few, many and, for expanded clones, a class.

size	V	D	J	length	CDR3	DNA
many	TRBV27	-	TRBJ2-2	13	CASTGEGRGELFF	TGTGCCAGCACAGGGGAAGGACGCGGGGAGCTGTTTTTT
few	TRBV7-7	-	TRBJ2-5	11	CASSFGQTHYF	TGTGCCAGCAGCTTCGGGCAGACCCATTACTTC
few	TRBV29-1	TRBD1	TRBJ2-7	13	CSVEGQGGYEQYF	TGCAGCGTCGAGGGACAGGGGGGATACGAGCAGTACTTC
-	TRBV11-2	-	TRBJ1-1	16	CASSLVRLGRATEAFF	TGTGCCAGCAGCTTAGTTAGGCTGGGGCGGGCCACTGAAGCTTTCTTT
many	TRBV6-1	-	TRBJ1-1	13	CASSDHRTTEAFF	TGTGCCAGCAGTGATCATAGGACCACTGAAGCTTTCTTT
few	TRBV25-1	TRBD1	TRBJ1-1	16	CASSAGTGGWVTEAFF	TGTGCCAGCAGCGCCGGGACAGGGGGCTGGGTCACTGAAGCTTTCTTT
-	TRBV25-1	-	TRBJ2-7	16	CASSSPPRTGTYEQYF	TGTGCCAGCAGTAGCCCTCCCAGGACGGGGACCTACGAGCAGTACTTC
once	TRBV7-2	-	TRBJ1-5	14	CASSSRGVDQPQHF	TGTGCCAGCAGCTCCCGGGGTGTCGATCAGCCCCAGCATTTT
-	TRBV19	TRBD1	TRBJ1-3	17	CASKGGRGQPSGNTIYF	TGTGCCAGTAAGGGCGGACGGGGACAGCCCTCTGGAAACACCATATATTTT
many	TRBV12-3/TRBV12-4	TRBD1	TRBJ1-5	17	CASSTSSGQVSNQPQHF	TGTGCCAGCAGCACCTCATCAGGACAGGTCAGCAATCAGCCCCAGCATTTT
once	TRBV12-3/TRBV12-4	TRBD1	TRBJ1-1	17	CASSPRDRGGENTEAFF	TGTGCCAGCAGTCCACGGGACAGGGGAGGGGAGAACACTGAAGCTTTCTTT
-	TRBV29-1	-	TRBJ1-4	11	CSVAGGEKLFF	TGCAGCGTTGCGGGGGGCGAAAAACTGTTTTTT
few	TRBV2	TRBD1	TRBJ1-2	15	CASRTGQGGPYGYTF	TGTGCCAGCAGAACCGGACAGGGGGGACCCTATGGCTACACCTTC
many	TRBV4-1	-	TRBJ2-7	17	CASSQQIRTDILYEQYF	TGCGCCAGCAGCCAACAGATACGTACGGACATCCTCTACGAGCAGTACTTC
-	TRBV25-1	-	TRBJ1-2	14	CASTRGTANYGYTF	TGTGCCAGCACCCGAGGGACTGCTAACTATGGCTACACCTTC
once	TRBV7-2	-	TRBJ1-1	14	CASSQNREGTEAFF	TGTGCCAGCAGCCAAAACAGGGAAGGTACTGAAGCTTTCTTT
-	TRBV7-2	TRBD1	TRBJ1-4	15	CASSYGTGGYEKLFF	TGTGCCAGCAGCTACGGGACAGGGGGCTATGAAAAACTGTTTTTT
-	TRBV7-1	-	TRBJ1-2	14	CASSSSTTNYGYTF	TGTGCCAGCAGCTCGTCGACTACTAACTATGGCTACACCTTC
many	TRBV24-1	TRBD1	TRBJ1-5	17	CATSDQRQGDGNQPQHF	TGTGCCACCAGTGACCAAAGACAGGGGGATGGCAATCAGCCCCAGCATTTT
few	TRBV27	-	TRBJ2-2	14	CASRNHRGGGELFF	TGTGCCAGCAGGAATCACAGGGGAGGCGGGGAGCTGTTTTTT
-	TRBV7-9	-	TRBJ2-7	13	CAVGGTVTYEQYF	TGTGCCGTAGGGGGGACAGTCACCTACGAGCAGTACTTC
-	TRBV7-8	-	TRBJ1-1	10	CASSGPEHSF	TGTGCCAGTAGCGGGCCCGAACACTCTTTT
-	TRBV28	-	TRBJ1-3	13	CASRDPRGNTIYF	TGTGCCAGCAGGGATCCACGGGGAAACACCATATATTTT